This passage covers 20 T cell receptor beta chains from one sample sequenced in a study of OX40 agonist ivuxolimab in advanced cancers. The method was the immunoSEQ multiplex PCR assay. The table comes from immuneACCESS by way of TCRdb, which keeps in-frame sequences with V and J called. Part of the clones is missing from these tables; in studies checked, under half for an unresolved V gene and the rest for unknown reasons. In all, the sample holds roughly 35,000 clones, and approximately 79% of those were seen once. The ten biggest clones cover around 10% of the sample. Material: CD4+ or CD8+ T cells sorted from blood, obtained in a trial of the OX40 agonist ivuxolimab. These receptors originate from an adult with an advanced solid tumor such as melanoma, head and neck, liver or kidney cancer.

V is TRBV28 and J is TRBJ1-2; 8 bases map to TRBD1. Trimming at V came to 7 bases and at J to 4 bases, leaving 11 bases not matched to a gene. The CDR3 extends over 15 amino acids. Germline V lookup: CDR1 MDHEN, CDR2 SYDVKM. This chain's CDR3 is CASTPPGQGAYGYTF. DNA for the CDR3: TGTGCCAGCACCCCCCCGGGTCAGGGGGCCTATGGCTACACCTTC.

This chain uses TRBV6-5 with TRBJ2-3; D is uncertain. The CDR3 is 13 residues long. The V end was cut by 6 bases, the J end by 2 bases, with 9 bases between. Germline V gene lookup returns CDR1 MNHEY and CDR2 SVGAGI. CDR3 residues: CASRNVVTDTQYF. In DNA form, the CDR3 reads TGTGCCAGCAGAAATGTGGTCACAGATACGCAGTATTTT.

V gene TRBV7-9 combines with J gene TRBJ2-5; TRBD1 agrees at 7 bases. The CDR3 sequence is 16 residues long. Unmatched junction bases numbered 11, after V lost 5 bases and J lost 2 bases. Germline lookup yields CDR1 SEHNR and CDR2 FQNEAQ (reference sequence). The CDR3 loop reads CASSPFSGTEQETQYF. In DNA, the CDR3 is TGTGCCAGCAGCCCCTTCTCGGGGACAGAACAAGAGACCCAGTACTTC. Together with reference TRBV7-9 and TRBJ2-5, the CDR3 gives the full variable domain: DTGVSQNPRHKITKRGQNVTFRCDPISEHNRLYWYRQTLGQGPEFLTYFQNEAQLEKSRLLSDRFSAERPKGSFSTLEIQRTEQGDSAMYLCASSPFSGTEQETQYFGPGTRLLVL.

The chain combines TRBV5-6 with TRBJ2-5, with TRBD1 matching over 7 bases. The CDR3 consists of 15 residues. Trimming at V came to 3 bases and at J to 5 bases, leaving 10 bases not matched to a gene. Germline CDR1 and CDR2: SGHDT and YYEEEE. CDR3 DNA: TGTGCCAGCAGCTCCCAGGGGGTTATCGCGGAGACCCAGTACTTC. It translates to CASSSQGVIAETQYF.

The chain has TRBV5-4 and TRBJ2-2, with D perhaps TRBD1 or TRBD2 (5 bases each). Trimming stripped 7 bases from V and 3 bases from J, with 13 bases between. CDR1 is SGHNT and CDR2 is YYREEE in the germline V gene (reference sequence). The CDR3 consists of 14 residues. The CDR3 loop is CASLRLGDTGELFF. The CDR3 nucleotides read TGTGCCAGCCTTCGTTTGGGGGACACCGGGGAGCTGTTTTTT.

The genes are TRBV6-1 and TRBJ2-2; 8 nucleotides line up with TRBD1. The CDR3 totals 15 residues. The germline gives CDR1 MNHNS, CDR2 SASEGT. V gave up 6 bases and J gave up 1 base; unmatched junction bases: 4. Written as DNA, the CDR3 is TGTGCCAGCAGGAGGACAGGGTTGAACACCGGGGAGCTGTTTTTT. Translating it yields CASRRTGLNTGELFF.

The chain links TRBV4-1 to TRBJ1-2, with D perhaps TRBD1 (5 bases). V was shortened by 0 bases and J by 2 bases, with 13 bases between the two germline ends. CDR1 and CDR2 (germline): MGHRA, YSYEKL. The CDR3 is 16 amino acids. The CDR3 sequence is CASSQDPGRGNYGYTF. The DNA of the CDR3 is TGCGCCAGCAGCCAAGATCCGGGACGGGGGAACTATGGCTACACCTTC.

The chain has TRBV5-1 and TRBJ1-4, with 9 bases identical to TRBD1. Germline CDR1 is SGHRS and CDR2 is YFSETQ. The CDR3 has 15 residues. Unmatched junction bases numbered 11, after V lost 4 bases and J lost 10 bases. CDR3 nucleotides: TGCGCCAGCAGCCTGGGGGACAGGGCGAGCGGAAAACTGTTTTTT. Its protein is CASSLGDRASGKLFF. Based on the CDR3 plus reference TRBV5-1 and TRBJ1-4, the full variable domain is KAGVTQTPRYLIKTRGQQVTLSCSPISGHRSVSWYQQTPGQGLQFLFEYFSETQRNKGNFPGRFSGRQFSNSRSEMNVSTLELGDSALYLCASSLGDRASGKLFFGSGTQLSVL.

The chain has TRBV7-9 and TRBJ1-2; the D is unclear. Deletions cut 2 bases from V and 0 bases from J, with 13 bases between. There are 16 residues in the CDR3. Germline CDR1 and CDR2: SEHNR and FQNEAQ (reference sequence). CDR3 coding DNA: TGTGCCAGCAGCTTACAGGAAACAGAAGCTAACTATGGCTACACCTTC. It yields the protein CASSLQETEANYGYTF. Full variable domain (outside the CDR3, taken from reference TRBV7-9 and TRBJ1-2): DTGVSQNPRHKITKRGQNVTFRCDPISEHNRLYWYRQTLGQGPEFLTYFQNEAQLEKSRLLSDRFSAERPKGSFSTLEIQRTEQGDSAMYLCASSLQETEANYGYTFGSGTRLTVV.

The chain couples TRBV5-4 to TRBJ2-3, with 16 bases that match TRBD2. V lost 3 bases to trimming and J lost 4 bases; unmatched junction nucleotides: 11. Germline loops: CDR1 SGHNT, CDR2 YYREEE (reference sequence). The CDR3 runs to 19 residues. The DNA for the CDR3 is TGTGCCAGCAGCTCGCCGGGACTAGCGGGAGGGGGGAGTCCAGATACGCAGTATTTT. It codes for CASSSPGLAGGGSPDTQYF. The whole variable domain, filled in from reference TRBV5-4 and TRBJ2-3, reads ETGVTQSPTHLIKTRGQQVTLRCSSQSGHNTVSWYQQALGQGPQFIFQYYREEENGRGNFPPRFSGLQFPNYSSELNVNALELDDSALYLCASSSPGLAGGGSPDTQYFGPGTRLTVL.

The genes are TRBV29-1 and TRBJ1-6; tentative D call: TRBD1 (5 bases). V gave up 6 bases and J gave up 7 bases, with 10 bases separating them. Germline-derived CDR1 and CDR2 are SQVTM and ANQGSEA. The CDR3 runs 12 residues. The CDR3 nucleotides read TGCAGCGTGGGGACGCCCAATTCACCCCTCCACTTT. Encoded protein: CSVGTPNSPLHF.

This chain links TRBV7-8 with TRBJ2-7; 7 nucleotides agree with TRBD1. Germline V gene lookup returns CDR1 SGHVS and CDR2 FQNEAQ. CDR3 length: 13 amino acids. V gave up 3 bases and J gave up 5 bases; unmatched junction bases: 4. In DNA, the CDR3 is TGTGCCAGCAGCTTGGGACAGACGAACGAGCAGTACTTC. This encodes CASSLGQTNEQYF. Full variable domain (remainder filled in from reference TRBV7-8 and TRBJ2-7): GAGVSQSPRYKVAKRGQDVALRCDPISGHVSLFWYQQALGQGPEFLTYFQNEAQLDKSGLPSDRFFAERPEGSVSTLKIQRTQQEDSAVYLCASSLGQTNEQYFGPGTRLTVT.

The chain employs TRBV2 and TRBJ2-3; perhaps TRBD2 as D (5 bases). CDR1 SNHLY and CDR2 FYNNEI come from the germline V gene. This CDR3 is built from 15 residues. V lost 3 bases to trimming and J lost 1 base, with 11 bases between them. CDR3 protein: CASSDRQEGTDTQYF. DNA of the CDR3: TGTGCCAGCAGTGACCGGCAGGAGGGCACAGATACGCAGTATTTT.

The CDR3 nucleotides read TGTGCCAGCAGCTTGTATCAGGGGATGGCCATATATTTT. Protein sequence: CASSLYQGMAIYF. This chain connects TRBV5-6 to TRBJ1-3; tentative D call: TRBD1 (6 bases). The CDR3 runs 13 residues. The germline V gene has CDR1 SGHDT and CDR2 YYEEEE. Trimming took 1 base from V and 11 from J, leaving 13 bases between them.

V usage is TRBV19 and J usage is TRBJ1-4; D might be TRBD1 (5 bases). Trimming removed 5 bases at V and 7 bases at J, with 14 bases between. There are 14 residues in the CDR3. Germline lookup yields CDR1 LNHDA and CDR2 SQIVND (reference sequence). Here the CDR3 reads CASSSGQSFEKLFF. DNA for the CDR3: TGTGCCAGTAGTTCGGGGCAGTCGTTTGAAAAACTGTTTTTT.

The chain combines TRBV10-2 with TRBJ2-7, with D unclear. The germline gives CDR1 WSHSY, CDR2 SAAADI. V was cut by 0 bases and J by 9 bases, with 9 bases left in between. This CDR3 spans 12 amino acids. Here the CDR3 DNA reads TGCGCCAGCAGTGAGTCTAGTTTTGGGCAGTACTTC. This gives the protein CASSESSFGQYF.

In DNA form, the CDR3 reads TGTGCCAGCAGCGAACAAGCACCGCGTGGGACGGTGAATTCACCCCTCCACTTT. Its protein is CASSEQAPRGTVNSPLHF. The rearrangement links TRBV2 to TRBJ1-6; tentatively, D is TRBD1 (5 bases). This CDR3 is built from 18 residues. The V and J ends lost 6 bases and 7 bases respectively, with 25 bases between them. Germline lookup yields CDR1 SNHLY and CDR2 FYNNEI.

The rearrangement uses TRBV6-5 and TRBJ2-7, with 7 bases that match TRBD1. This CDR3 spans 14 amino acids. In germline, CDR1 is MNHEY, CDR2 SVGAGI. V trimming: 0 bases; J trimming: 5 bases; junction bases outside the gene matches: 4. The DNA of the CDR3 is TGTGCCAGCAGTTACTCGAGGACAGGCAACGAGCAGTACTTC. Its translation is CASSYSRTGNEQYF.

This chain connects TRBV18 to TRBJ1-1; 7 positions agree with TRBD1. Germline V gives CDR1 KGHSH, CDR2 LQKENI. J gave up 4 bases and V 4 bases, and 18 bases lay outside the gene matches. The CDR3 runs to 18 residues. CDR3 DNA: TGTGCCAGCTCACTAACTACCGGGACAGCTGCCTATGGCACTGAAGCTTTCTTT. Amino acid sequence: CASSLTTGTAAYGTEAFF. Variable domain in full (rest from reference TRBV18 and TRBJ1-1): NAGVMQNPRHLVRRRGQEARLRCSPMKGHSHVYWYRQLPEEGLKFMVYLQKENIIDESGMPKERFSAEFPKEGPSILRIQQVVRGDSAAYFCASSLTTGTAAYGTEAFFGQGTRLTVV.

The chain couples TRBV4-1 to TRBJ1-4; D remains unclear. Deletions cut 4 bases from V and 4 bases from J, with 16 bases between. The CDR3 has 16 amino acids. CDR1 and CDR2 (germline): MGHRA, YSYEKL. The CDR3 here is CASSRTSKRDNEKLFF. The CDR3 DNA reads TGCGCCAGCAGCCGGACCTCTAAAAGGGATAATGAAAAACTGTTTTTT.